Listed here are 28 T cell receptor beta chains from one sample, sequenced in a study of control samples from healthy donors and cancer patients. Clones were sequenced by immunoSEQ multiplex PCR, and TCRdb holds only the in-frame ones, with some missing. The sample has about 75,000 clones, roughly 94% seen once; the top ten hold about 6.2%. Material for sequencing was blood. These receptors were taken from a woman aged 40 to 50 in good health.

This clone has only one observation. The gene calls are TRBV10-1 and TRBJ2-3; D unresolved. The germline gives CDR1 WNHNN, CDR2 SYGVQD (reference sequence). Trimming left V 0 bases short and J 0 bases short, with 10 bases between. The CDR3 is made up of 16 amino acids. The chain's CDR3 is CASSESHGASTDTQYF. CDR3 in DNA: TGCGCCAGCAGTGAGTCCCACGGAGCTAGCACAGATACGCAGTATTTT.

The chain uses TRBV7-8 and TRBJ2-7; 8 bases agree with TRBD1. The CDR3 sequence is 14 residues long. The germline CDR1 and CDR2 sequences are SGHVS and FQNEAQ. Trimming at V came to 5 bases and at J to 1 base, leaving 4 bases not matched to a gene. The CDR3 nucleotides read TGTGCCAGCAGCCCCGGGGACAGGTCCTACGAGCAGTACTTC. Translated, it gives CASSPGDRSYEQYF.

The V gene is TRBV5-1, the J gene TRBJ2-1; 9 bases match TRBD2. This CDR3 is 14 amino acids long. In germline, CDR1 is SGHRS, CDR2 YFSETQ. After removal of 1 base from V and 9 bases from J, the junction contained 5 bases not matched to a gene. CDR3 in amino acids: CASSLLGLAPEQFF. CDR3 nucleotides: TGCGCCAGCAGCTTGCTAGGACTAGCGCCTGAGCAGTTCTTC.

This rearrangement joins TRBV4-2 to TRBJ2-7, with 8 bases lining up with TRBD1. The CDR3 has 14 amino acids. Losses at the gene ends were 4 bases for V and 5 bases for J; bases not matched to a gene: 7. Germline V gene sequence: CDR1 LGHNA, CDR2 YNFKEQ. The CDR3 nucleotides read TGTGCCAGCAGCCGAATAGGGACAGGCGACGAGCAGTACTTC. Translation: CASSRIGTGDEQYF.

The rearrangement links TRBV25-1 to TRBJ2-1; no clear D. Trimming took off 3 bases at V and 5 bases at J, with 8 bases between the two ends. This CDR3 contains 13 residues. Germline CDR1 MGHDK, CDR2 SYGVNS. The CDR3 region is CASSDIIDNEQFF. Written as DNA, the CDR3 is TGTGCCAGCAGTGACATTATAGACAATGAGCAGTTCTTC.

This clone was counted only a few times. This rearrangement joins TRBV4-1 to TRBJ1-4; 9 nucleotides agree with TRBD1. Germline V CDR1 and CDR2: MGHRA, YSYEKL. The CDR3 is 15 amino acids. The J segment lost 10 bases and the V segment lost 0 bases, leaving 6 bases of the junction unmatched. This CDR3 is CASSQEWGQGGKLFF. The CDR3 DNA reads as TGCGCCAGCAGCCAAGAATGGGGACAGGGAGGAAAACTGTTTTTT.

V and J are TRBV5-5 and TRBJ1-2; a possible D gene is TRBD1 (5 bases). CDR1 and CDR2 from the germline V gene are SGHKS and YYEKEE (reference sequence). The CDR3 runs 14 residues. V lost 4 bases and J lost 7, with 17 bases in between. CDR3 sequence: CASSPLGRAAGYTF. DNA for the CDR3: TGTGCCAGCAGCCCCCTGGGCAGGGCGGCTGGCTACACCTTC.

The chain employs TRBV7-9 and TRBJ2-1; weak D call: TRBD2 (6 bases). The germline V gene encodes CDR1 SEHNR and CDR2 FQNEAQ (reference sequence). The CDR3 extends over 16 amino acids. V was shortened by 5 bases and J by 0 bases, with 14 bases between the two germline ends. The DNA for the CDR3 is TGTGCCAGCAGCGCCGGGACTTGGACCTCCTACAATGAGCAGTTCTTC. Amino acid sequence: CASSAGTWTSYNEQFF.

The chain carries TRBV18 and TRBJ1-2; a possible D gene is TRBD1 (5 bases). Trimming removed 6 bases from V and 1 base from J, with 15 bases in between. CDR3 size: 15 residues. Germline V gene sequence: CDR1 KGHSH, CDR2 LQKENI. The CDR3 DNA sequence: TGTGCCAGCTCCTCGGGGCCGACCCTTAACTATGGCTACACCTTC. It yields the protein CASSSGPTLNYGYTF. Using reference TRBV18 and TRBJ1-2 for the parts outside the CDR3, the full variable domain is NAGVMQNPRHLVRRRGQEARLRCSPMKGHSHVYWYRQLPEEGLKFMVYLQKENIIDESGMPKERFSAEFPKEGPSILRIQQVVRGDSAAYFCASSSGPTLNYGYTFGSGTRLTVV.

The V and J genes are TRBV30 and TRBJ1-2; D possibly corresponds to TRBD1 (5 bases). Germline CDR1 reads GTSNPN; CDR2 reads SVGIG (reference sequence). The CDR3 spans 10 residues. Between the trimmed V and J ends, which lost 7 bases and 12 bases, there was a span of 15 bases. Written as DNA, the CDR3 is TGTGCCTCGGATTCGGGACTTGACACCTTC. Its translation: CASDSGLDTF.

The V and J genes are TRBV5-6 and TRBJ1-2; 7 bases fit TRBD1. With 2 bases clipped from V and 4 bases from J, the junction kept 5 bases outside the gene matches. The germline gives CDR1 SGHDT, CDR2 YYEEEE. The CDR3 is 14 amino acids. The CDR3 DNA follows: TGTGCCAGCAGCTTTGGGGACAGCCTCTATGGCTACACCTTC. It codes for CASSFGDSLYGYTF.

The V and J genes are TRBV28 and TRBJ1-2; a weak D match, TRBD1 (5 bases). V dropped 5 bases and J dropped 1 base, with 14 bases sitting between them. CDR3 length: 15 amino acids. Germline CDR1 MDHEN, CDR2 SYDVKM. CDR3 sequence reads: CASSRLGGGNYGYTF. DNA of the CDR3: TGTGCCAGCAGTAGATTGGGGGGAGGTAACTATGGCTACACCTTC.

This clone was detected once. V usage is TRBV5-5 and J usage is TRBJ2-2; no firm D call. CDR1 is SGHKS and CDR2 is YYEKEE in the germline V gene (reference sequence). The CDR3 sequence is 14 residues long. V was pared by 0 bases and J by 0 bases, with 3 bases between. The CDR3 spells CASSLAPNTGELFF. The CDR3 DNA sequence: TGTGCCAGCAGCTTGGCCCCGAACACCGGGGAGCTGTTTTTT.

The chain links TRBV28 to TRBJ1-2; 10 nucleotides match TRBD1. In germline, CDR1 is MDHEN, CDR2 SYDVKM. The trim removed 5 bases at V and 7 bases at J, leaving 10 bases unmatched. The CDR3 length is 15 residues. CDR3 in DNA: TGTGCCAGCAGTCCCGGGACAGGGGTTAAGGGTGGCTACACCTTC. Amino acids: CASSPGTGVKGGYTF.

The chain is built from TRBV9 and TRBJ2-3; TRBD2 matches at 8 bases. CDR1 is SGDLS and CDR2 is YYNGEE in the germline V gene. CDR3 length: 22 residues. Germline trimming cut 0 bases from V and 0 bases from J; bases unmatched to any gene: 21. The DNA for the CDR3 is TGTGCCAGCAGCGTAGCGACGCGCACTCCGGGGGGGACACCCTTTAGCACAGATACGCAGTATTTT. Its translation is CASSVATRTPGGTPFSTDTQYF.

This clone was seen only once. This chain joins TRBV19 and TRBJ1-2; D not certain. The CDR3 has 12 residues. V was shortened by 3 bases and J by 10 bases, with 12 bases between the two germline ends. The germline CDR1 and CDR2 sequences are LNHDA and SQIVND (reference sequence). CDR3: CASSMGRNDYTF. CDR3 in DNA: TGTGCCAGTAGTATGGGCAGAAACGACTACACCTTC. Using reference TRBV19 and TRBJ1-2 for the parts outside the CDR3, the full variable domain is DGGITQSPKYLFRKEGQNVTLSCEQNLNHDAMYWYRQDPGQGLRLIYYSQIVNDFQKGDIAEGYSVSREKKESFPLTVTSAQKNPTAFYLCASSMGRNDYTFGSGTRLTVV.

J is TRBJ1-3 and V is TRBV5-1; D may be TRBD1 (5 bases). The CDR3 extends over 16 amino acids. Trimming removed 4 bases at V and 0 bases at J, with 14 bases between. Germline V gene data show CDR1 as SGHRS and CDR2 as YFSETQ. The CDR3 nucleotides are TGCGCCAGCAGCCCCTTAGTGGGGGGCTCTGGAAACACCATATATTTT. Translating it yields CASSPLVGGSGNTIYF.

J is TRBJ1-4 and V is TRBV30; 7 nucleotides align to TRBD1. J gave up 5 bases and V 2 bases, and 5 bases lay outside the gene matches. CDR3 length: 14 amino acids. Per the germline V gene, CDR1 is GTSNPN and CDR2 is SVGIG (reference sequence). As DNA, the CDR3 is TGTGCCTGGAGTTCCCCAGGGGGGAATGAAAAACTGTTTTTT. It yields the protein CAWSSPGGNEKLFF.

The V and J genes are TRBV5-1 and TRBJ2-2, with 12 bases aligning to TRBD2. Germline V gene sequence: CDR1 SGHRS, CDR2 YFSETQ. V was pared by 4 bases and J by 4 bases, with 5 bases of the junction left unmatched. This CDR3 contains 16 residues. The CDR3 DNA is TGCGCCAGCAGCGTGACTAGCGGGAGCGTCACCGGGGAGCTGTTTTTT. Encoded protein: CASSVTSGSVTGELFF.

The chain carries TRBV15 and TRBJ2-7; 7 bases are shared with TRBD2. CDR3 length: 14 amino acids. The germline V gene has CDR1 LNHNV and CDR2 YYDKDF (reference sequence). The junction had 5 bases not matched to a gene; V was cut back by 2 bases and J by 4 bases. CDR3 DNA: TGTGCCACCAGCAGATCTCGACTAGCTTACGAGCAGTACTTC. Its protein is CATSRSRLAYEQYF.

In its sample, this clone ranks as medium-sized. V and J are TRBV4-1 and TRBJ1-2, with D uncertain. The V gene's germline CDR1 is MGHRA and CDR2 YSYEKL. V was clipped by 1 base and J by 6 bases, with 27 bases between them. The CDR3 runs to 19 residues. The CDR3 loop reads CASSQVIRLRDSLTHGYTF. CDR3 in DNA: TGCGCCAGCAGCCAAGTCATTCGGCTCCGTGACTCCTTAACTCATGGCTACACCTTC.

V and J are TRBV6-5 and TRBJ2-1; the D is unclear. CDR1 and CDR2 from the germline V gene are MNHEY and SVGAGI. The CDR3 has 15 residues. With 2 bases removed from V and 0 bases from J, the gap between germline ends came to 8 bases. This CDR3 reads CASSYDSASYNEQFF. CDR3 sequence (DNA): TGTGCCAGCAGTTACGATTCAGCCTCCTACAATGAGCAGTTCTTC.

This chain's CDR3 is CASSYSKRGQRNEQFF. The CDR3 DNA sequence: TGTGCCAGCAGTTACTCCAAGCGGGGACAGCGCAATGAGCAGTTCTTC. This sequence joins TRBV6-5 and TRBJ2-1; either TRBD1 or TRBD2 may supply D (7 bases each). This CDR3 has 16 amino acids. CDR1 MNHEY and CDR2 SVGAGI come from the germline V gene. V lost 0 bases and J 6 bases, leaving 15 bases between the germline ends.

This clone was counted once. The sample has other DNA sequences that encode this CDR3 too. The gene calls are TRBV30 and TRBJ1-6; the D is unclear. This CDR3 is 12 amino acids long. V was clipped by 4 bases and J by 2 bases, with 3 bases between them. The germline V gene encodes CDR1 GTSNPN and CDR2 SVGIG (reference sequence). CDR3 amino acids: CAWTAYNSPLHF. The CDR3 DNA follows: TGTGCCTGGACCGCCTATAATTCACCCCTCCACTTT.

The chain uses TRBV12-3 or TRBV12-4 and TRBJ1-5, with D uncertain. This CDR3 is 13 amino acids long. V lost 5 bases, J lost 4 bases, and 9 bases lay in between. CDR3 sequence reads: CASSPPGNQPQHF. In DNA, the CDR3 is TGTGCCAGCAGTCCACCGGGGAATCAGCCCCAGCATTTT.

The chain carries TRBV5-1 and TRBJ2-1, with a possible D match to TRBD2 (8 bases). CDR3 length equals 15 residues. The V gene lost 7 bases and the J gene lost 7 bases, with 21 bases spanning the gap. Germline values: CDR1 SGHRS, CDR2 YFSETQ. CDR3: CASQGGLDPSNEQFF. CDR3 bases: TGCGCCAGCCAGGGGGGACTAGACCCGTCGAATGAGCAGTTCTTC. The variable domain in full, completed from reference TRBV5-1 and TRBJ2-1, reads KAGVTQTPRYLIKTRGQQVTLSCSPISGHRSVSWYQQTPGQGLQFLFEYFSETQRNKGNFPGRFSGRQFSNSRSEMNVSTLELGDSALYLCASQGGLDPSNEQFFGPGTRLTVL.

The gene calls are TRBV4-1 and TRBJ2-3; 15 bases line up with TRBD2. J was trimmed by 0 bases and V by 4 bases; bases with no gene match: 11. The CDR3 length is 20 residues. Looked up from germline, CDR1 is MGHRA and CDR2 is YSYEKL. The CDR3 here is CASSPPPGTSGRFSTDTQYF. The CDR3 coding sequence is TGCGCCAGCAGCCCTCCCCCGGGGACTAGCGGGAGGTTTAGCACAGATACGCAGTATTTT.

CDR3 coding DNA: TGTGCCAGCAGCTTAGGACAGGGACGCAACTATGGCTACACCTTC. Translating it yields CASSLGQGRNYGYTF. V usage is TRBV7-9 and J usage is TRBJ1-2; the match to TRBD1 covers 7 bases. V lost 1 base, J lost 2 bases, and 4 bases stayed unmatched. Germline CDR1 is SEHNR and CDR2 is FQNEAQ (reference sequence). The CDR3 spans 15 residues.